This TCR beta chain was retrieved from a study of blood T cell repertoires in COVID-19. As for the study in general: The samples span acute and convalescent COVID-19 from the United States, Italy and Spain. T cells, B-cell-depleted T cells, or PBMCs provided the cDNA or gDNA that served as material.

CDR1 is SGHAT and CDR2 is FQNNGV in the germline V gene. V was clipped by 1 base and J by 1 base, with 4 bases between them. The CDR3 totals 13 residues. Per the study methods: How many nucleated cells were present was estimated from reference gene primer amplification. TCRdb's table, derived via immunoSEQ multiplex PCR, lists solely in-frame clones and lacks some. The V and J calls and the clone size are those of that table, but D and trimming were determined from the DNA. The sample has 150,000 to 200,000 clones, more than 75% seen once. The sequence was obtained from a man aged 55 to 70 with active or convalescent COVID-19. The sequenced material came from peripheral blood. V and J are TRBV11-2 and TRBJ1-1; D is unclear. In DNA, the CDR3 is TGTGCCAGCAGCTTAGCCAAGAACACTGAAGCTTTCTTT. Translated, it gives CASSLAKNTEAFF.